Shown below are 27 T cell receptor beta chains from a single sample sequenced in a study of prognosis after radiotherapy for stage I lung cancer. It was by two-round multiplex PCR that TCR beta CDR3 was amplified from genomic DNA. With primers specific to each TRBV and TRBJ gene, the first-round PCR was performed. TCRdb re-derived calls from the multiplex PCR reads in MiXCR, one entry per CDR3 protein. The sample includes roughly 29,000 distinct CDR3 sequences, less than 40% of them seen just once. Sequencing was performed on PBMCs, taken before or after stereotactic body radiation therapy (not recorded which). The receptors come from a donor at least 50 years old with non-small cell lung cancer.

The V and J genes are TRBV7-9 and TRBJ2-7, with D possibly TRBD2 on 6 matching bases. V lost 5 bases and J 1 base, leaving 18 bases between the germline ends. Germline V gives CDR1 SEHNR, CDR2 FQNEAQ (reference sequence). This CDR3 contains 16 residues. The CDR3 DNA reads TGTGCCAGCAGCGGAGGACCTGAAGGACTATCCTACGAGCAGTACTTC. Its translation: CASSGGPEGLSYEQYF.

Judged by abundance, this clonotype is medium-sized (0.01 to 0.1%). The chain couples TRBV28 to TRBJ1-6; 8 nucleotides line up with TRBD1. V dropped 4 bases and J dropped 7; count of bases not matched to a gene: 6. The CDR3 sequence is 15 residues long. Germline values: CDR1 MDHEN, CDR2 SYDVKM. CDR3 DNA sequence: TGTGCCAGCAGTTGGACAGGGATGTCGAATTCACCCCTCCACTTT. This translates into CASSWTGMSNSPLHF.

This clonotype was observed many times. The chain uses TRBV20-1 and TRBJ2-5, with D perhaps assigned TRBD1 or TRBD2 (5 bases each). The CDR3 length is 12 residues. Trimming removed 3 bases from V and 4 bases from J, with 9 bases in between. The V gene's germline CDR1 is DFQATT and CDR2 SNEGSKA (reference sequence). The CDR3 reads CSARGTGETQYF. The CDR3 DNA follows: TGCAGTGCTAGGGGGACGGGAGAGACCCAGTACTTC.

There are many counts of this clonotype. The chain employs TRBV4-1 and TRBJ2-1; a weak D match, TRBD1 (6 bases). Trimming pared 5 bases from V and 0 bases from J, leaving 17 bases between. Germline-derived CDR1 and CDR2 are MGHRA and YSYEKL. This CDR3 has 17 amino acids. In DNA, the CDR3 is TGCGCCAGCAGCAACCTGGGGGCTCCGGGCTCCTACAATGAGCAGTTCTTC. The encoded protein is CASSNLGAPGSYNEQFF.

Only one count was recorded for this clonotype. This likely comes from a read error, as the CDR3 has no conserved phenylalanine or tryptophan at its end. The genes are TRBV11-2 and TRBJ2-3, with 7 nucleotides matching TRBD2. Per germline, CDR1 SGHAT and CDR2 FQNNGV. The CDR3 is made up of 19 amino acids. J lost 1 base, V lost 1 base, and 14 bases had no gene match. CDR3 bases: TGTGCCAGCAGCTTAGGGGAGCGGGGACGTATCCTCGGCACAGATACGCAGTATCTT. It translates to CASSLGERGRILGTDTQYL.

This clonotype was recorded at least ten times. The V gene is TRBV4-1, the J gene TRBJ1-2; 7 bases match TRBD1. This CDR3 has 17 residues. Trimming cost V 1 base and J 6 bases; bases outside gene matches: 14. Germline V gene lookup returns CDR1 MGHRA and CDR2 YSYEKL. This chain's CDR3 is CASSQGAGGDIRDGYTF. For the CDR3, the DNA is TGCGCCAGCAGCCAAGGCGCAGGGGGAGACATCCGGGATGGCTACACCTTC.

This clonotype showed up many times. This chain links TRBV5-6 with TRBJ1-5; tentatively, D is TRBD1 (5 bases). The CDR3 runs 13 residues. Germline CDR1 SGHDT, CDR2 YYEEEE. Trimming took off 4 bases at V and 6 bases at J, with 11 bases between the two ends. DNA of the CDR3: TGTGCCAGCAGCCAGGGTTCGGGTCAGCCCCAGCATTTT. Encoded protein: CASSQGSGQPQHF.

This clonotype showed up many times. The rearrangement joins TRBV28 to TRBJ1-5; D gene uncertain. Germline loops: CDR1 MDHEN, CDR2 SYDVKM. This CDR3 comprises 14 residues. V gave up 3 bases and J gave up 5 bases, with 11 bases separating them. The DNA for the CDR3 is TGTGCCAGCAGTTTGGGAATCGGGGATCAGCCCCAGCATTTT. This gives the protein CASSLGIGDQPQHF.

CDR3 in DNA: TGCGCCAGCAGCTTGACCGGGGGGTACGAGCAGTACTTC. Its translation: CASSLTGGYEQYF. The chain uses TRBV5-1 and TRBJ2-7, with 7 positions matching TRBD2. The V gene's germline CDR1 is SGHRS and CDR2 YFSETQ. The CDR3 is made up of 13 amino acids. The V and J ends lost 1 base and 4 bases, in that order; junction bases with no gene match: 2. The complete variable domain, with remaining parts taken from reference TRBV5-1 and TRBJ2-7, reads KAGVTQTPRYLIKTRGQQVTLSCSPISGHRSVSWYQQTPGQGLQFLFEYFSETQRNKGNFPGRFSGRQFSNSRSEMNVSTLELGDSALYLCASSLTGGYEQYFGPGTRLTVT.

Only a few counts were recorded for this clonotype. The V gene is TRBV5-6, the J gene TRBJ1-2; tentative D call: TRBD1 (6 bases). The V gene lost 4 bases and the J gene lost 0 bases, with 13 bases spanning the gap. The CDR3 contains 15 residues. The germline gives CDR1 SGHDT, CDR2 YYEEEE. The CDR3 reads CASSPWGGPNYGYTF. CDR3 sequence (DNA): TGTGCCAGCAGCCCATGGGGGGGGCCTAACTATGGCTACACCTTC.

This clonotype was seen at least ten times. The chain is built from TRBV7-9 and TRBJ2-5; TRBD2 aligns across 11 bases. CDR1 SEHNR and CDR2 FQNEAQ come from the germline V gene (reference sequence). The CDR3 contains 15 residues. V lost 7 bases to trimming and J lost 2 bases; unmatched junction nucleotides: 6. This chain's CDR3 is CASILAGALQETQYF. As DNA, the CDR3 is TGTGCCAGCATACTAGCGGGGGCCCTTCAAGAGACCCAGTACTTC.

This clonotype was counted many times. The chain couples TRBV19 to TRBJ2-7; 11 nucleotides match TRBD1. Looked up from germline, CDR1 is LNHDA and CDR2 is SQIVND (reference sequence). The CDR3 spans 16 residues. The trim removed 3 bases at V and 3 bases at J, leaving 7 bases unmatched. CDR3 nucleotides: TGTGCCAGTAGTATGGGAGCCGGGACAGGGGGCTACGAGCAGTACTTC. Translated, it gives CASSMGAGTGGYEQYF.

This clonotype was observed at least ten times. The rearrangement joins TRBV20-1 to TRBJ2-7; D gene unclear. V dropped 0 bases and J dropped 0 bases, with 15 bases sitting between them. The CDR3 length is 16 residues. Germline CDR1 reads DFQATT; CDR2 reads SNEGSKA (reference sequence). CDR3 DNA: TGCAGTGCTAGAGATCATCAGACCTCCAGCTCCTACGAGCAGTACTTC. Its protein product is CSARDHQTSSSYEQYF.

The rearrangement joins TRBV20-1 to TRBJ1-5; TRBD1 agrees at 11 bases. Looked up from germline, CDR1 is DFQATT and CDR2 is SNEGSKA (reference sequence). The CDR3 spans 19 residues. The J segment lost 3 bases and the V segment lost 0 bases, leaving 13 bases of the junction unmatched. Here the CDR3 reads CSARDPRDRGWLDNQPQHF. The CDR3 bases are TGCAGTGCTAGAGACCCCCGGGACAGGGGGTGGTTGGACAATCAGCCCCAGCATTTT.

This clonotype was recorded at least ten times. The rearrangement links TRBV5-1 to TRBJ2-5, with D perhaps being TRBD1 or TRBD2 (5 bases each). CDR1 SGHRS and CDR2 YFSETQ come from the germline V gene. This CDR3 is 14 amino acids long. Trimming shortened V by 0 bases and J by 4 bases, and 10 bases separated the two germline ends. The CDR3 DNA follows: TGCGCCAGCAGCTTGGTGGGGGTGGCAGAGACCCAGTACTTC. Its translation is CASSLVGVAETQYF.

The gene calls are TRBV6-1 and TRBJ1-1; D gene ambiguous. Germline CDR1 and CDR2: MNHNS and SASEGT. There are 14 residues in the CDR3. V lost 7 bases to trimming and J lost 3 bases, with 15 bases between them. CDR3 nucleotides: TGTGCCAGCACTCACCCGTTTTTGGACACTGAAGCTTTCTTT. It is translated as CASTHPFLDTEAFF.

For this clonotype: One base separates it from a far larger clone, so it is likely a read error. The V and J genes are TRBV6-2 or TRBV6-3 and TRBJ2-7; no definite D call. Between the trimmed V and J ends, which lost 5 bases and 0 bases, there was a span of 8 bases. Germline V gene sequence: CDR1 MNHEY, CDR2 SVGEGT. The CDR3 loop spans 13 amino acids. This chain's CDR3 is CASSPPYSYEQYF. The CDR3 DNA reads TGTGCCAGCAGTCCCCCCTACTCCTACGAGCAGTACTTC.

In DNA form, the CDR3 reads TGTGCCAGCAGCCTCCTACAGGAAGAGACCCAGTACTTC. Protein: CASSLLQEETQYF. J is TRBJ2-5 and V is TRBV3-1, with D perhaps matching TRBD1 (5 bases). Between the trimmed V and J ends, which lost 4 bases and 3 bases, there was a span of 9 bases. Germline values: CDR1 LGHDT, CDR2 YNNKEL (reference sequence). CDR3 length: 13 amino acids.

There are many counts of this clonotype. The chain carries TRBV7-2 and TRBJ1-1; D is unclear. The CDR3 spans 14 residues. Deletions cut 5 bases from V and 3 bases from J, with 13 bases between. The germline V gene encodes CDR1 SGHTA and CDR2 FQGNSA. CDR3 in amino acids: CASSEAGFYTEAFF. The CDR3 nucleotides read TGTGCCAGCAGCGAGGCGGGGTTTTACACTGAAGCTTTCTTT.

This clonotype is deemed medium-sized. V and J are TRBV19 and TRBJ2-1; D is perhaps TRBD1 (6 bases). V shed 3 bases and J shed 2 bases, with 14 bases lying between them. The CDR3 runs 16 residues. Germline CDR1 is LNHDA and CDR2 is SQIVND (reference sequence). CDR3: CASSITTGFPYNEQFF. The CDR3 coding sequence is TGTGCCAGTAGTATCACCACAGGGTTCCCCTACAATGAGCAGTTCTTC. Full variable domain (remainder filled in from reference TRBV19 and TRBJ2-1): DGGITQSPKYLFRKEGQNVTLSCEQNLNHDAMYWYRQDPGQGLRLIYYSQIVNDFQKGDIAEGYSVSREKKESFPLTVTSAQKNPTAFYLCASSITTGFPYNEQFFGPGTRLTVL.

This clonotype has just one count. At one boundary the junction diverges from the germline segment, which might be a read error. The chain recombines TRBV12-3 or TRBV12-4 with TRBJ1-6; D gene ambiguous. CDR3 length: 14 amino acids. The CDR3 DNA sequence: TGTGACAGCAGCATGGGGTTTTGGGCATCACCCCTCCACTTT. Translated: CDSSMGFWASPLHF.

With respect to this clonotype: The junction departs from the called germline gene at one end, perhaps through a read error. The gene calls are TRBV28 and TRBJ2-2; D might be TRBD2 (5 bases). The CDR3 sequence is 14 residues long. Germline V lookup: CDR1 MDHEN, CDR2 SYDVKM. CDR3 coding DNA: TGTGCCAGCAGTGCGGCAGAATACACCGGGGAGCCGTTTTTT. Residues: CASSAAEYTGEPFF.

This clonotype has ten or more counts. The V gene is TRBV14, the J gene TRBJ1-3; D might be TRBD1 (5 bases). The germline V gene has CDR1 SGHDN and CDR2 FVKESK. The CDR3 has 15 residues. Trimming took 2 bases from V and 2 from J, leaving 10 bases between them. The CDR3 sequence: CASSQYGGTGNTIYF. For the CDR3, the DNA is TGTGCCAGCAGCCAATATGGGGGGACTGGAAACACCATATATTTT.

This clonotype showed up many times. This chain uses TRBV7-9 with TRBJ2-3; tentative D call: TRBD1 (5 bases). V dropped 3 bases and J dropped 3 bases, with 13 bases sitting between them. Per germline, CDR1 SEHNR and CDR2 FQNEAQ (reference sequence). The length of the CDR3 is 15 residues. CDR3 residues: CASSLATPGTDTQYF. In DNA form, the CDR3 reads TGTGCCAGCAGCTTGGCAACGCCAGGGACAGATACGCAGTATTTT.

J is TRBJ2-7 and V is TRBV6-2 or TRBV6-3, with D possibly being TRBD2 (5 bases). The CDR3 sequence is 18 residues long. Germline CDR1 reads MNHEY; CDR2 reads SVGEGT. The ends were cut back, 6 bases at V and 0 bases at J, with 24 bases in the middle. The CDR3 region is CASRGNLIRGQSSYEQYF. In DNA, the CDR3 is TGTGCCAGCAGGGGGAACCTCATAAGAGGGCAAAGCTCCTACGAGCAGTACTTC.

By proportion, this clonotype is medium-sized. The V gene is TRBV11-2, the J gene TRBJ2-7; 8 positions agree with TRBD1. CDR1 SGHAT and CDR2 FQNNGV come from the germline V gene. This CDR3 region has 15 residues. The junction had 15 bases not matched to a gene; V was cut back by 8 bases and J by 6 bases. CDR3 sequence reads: CASGNTRTGWVEQYF. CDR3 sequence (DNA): TGTGCCAGCGGGAACACGAGGACAGGGTGGGTCGAGCAGTACTTC. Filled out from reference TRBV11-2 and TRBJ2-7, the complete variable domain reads EAGVAQSPRYKIIEKRQSVAFWCNPISGHATLYWYQQILGQGPKLLIQFQNNGVVDDSQLPKDRFSAERLKGVDSTLKIQPAKLEDSAVYLCASGNTRTGWVEQYFGPGTRLTVT.

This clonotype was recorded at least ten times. CDR3 bases: TGTGCCAGCAGTGATGGGACTAGCATAGGCACAGATACGCAGTATTTT. Its protein product is CASSDGTSIGTDTQYF. V usage is TRBV2 and J usage is TRBJ2-3; 9 nucleotides match TRBD2. This CDR3 has 16 residues. Germline V gene sequence: CDR1 SNHLY, CDR2 FYNNEI. The V and J ends lost 3 bases and 1 base, in that order; junction bases with no gene match: 5.